This TCR beta chain stems from a study of CD8+ T cells in alopecia areata. Findings of the study overall: Scalp clonality and expanded CD8+ clones among the top 100 fell significantly with tofacitinib. Compared with mice, patients displayed less clear TCR sharing, possibly for HLA-related reasons.

As for this clone: The antigen is not known.

cDNA serving as the sequencing template came from extracted, reverse transcribed RNA. The method was immunoSEQ multiplex PCR; TCRdb's version includes in-frame clones alone and lacks a portion of them. The sample lists 150,000 to 200,000 clones, around three fifths seen once, with approximately 12% in the top ten. Per germline, CDR1 SGHAT and CDR2 FQNNGV. V gave up 6 bases and J gave up 10 bases, with 13 bases separating them. The CDR3 is made up of 12 amino acids. Treatment meaning: oral pan-JAK inhibitor, 5-10 mg twice daily. This receptor was identified in a human donor with alopecia areata. The gene calls are TRBV11-2 and TRBJ2-1, with D perhaps matching TRBD2 (5 bases). Here the sequenced sample was CD8+ T cells sorted from blood, taken at week 24, from a patient treated with tofacitinib. CDR3: CASRPPSGEQFF. In nucleotides, the CDR3 is TGTGCCAGCAGGCCCCCATCGGGAGAGCAGTTCTTC.